A selection of T cell receptor beta chains follows, all from one sample in a study of graft-versus-host responses after intestinal transplantation. These receptors lack a known antigen. The assay was immunoSEQ multiplex PCR, and TCRdb's table has in-frame clones only and misses some. The sample lists around 40,000 clones; roughly 95% were seen once. The specimen was unstimulated CD8+ T cells sorted from spleen or lymph node cells, collected before transplant. The receptors stem from a human donor who was the organ donor for an intestinal transplant. The CDR3 runs from the conserved cysteine through the conserved F or W. D genes are given only for firm matches. Clone size appears in some rows only: once, few, many, or a class for an expanded clone.

>.|TRBV19|TRBJ1-2|TRBD1
CASSQTGGSLNYGYTF
TGTGCCAGTAGTCAAACAGGGGGTTCGCTTAACTATGGCTACACCTTC
>.|TRBV5-5|TRBJ1-2|TRBD1
CASSSTGGADYGYTF
TGTGCCAGCAGCAGCACAGGGGGCGCAGACTATGGCTACACCTTC
>.|TRBV6-5|TRBJ1-1|.
CASSYGAGSEAFF
TGTGCCAGCAGTTACGGGGCGGGTTCTGAAGCTTTCTTT
>.|TRBV29-1|TRBJ2-7|TRBD1
CSVGGGEVYEQYF
TGCAGCGTTGGAGGGGGCGAGGTCTACGAGCAGTACTTC
>.|TRBV19|TRBJ1-3|.
CASSISGSSGNTIYF
TGTGCCAGTAGTATTTCGGGGAGCTCTGGAAACACCATATATTTT
>.|TRBV11-2|TRBJ2-3|.
CASSLLVDTQYF
TGTGCCAGCAGCTTATTAGTAGATACGCAGTATTTT
>once|TRBV5-6|TRBJ1-4|TRBD1
CASSLGQSNEKLFF
TGTGCCAGCAGCCTGGGACAGAGTAATGAAAAACTGTTTTTT
>.|TRBV4-3|TRBJ2-1|TRBD2
CASSQGTSGGNEQFF
TGCGCCAGCAGCCAAGGGACTAGCGGGGGGAATGAGCAGTTCTTC
>.|TRBV11-2|TRBJ2-7|TRBD2
CASSPGLAVSYEQYF
TGTGCCAGCAGCCCCGGACTAGCGGTGTCCTACGAGCAGTACTTC
>.|TRBV19|TRBJ1-5|.
CASGEYSNQPQHF
TGTGCCAGCGGAGAATATAGCAATCAGCCCCAGCATTTT
>.|TRBV9|TRBJ2-1|.
CASNTNLGDEPYNEQFF
TGTGCCAGCAACACCAATTTAGGGGATGAGCCCTACAATGAGCAGTTCTTC
>once|TRBV7-7|TRBJ2-7|TRBD2
CASRVEAGGYYEQYF
TGTGCTAGCAGGGTGGAAGCGGGGGGCTACTACGAGCAGTACTTC
>.|TRBV4-1|TRBJ1-5|.
CASSQENYSNQPQHF
TGCGCCAGCAGCCAGGAGAACTATAGCAATCAGCCCCAGCATTTT
>few|TRBV4-3|TRBJ2-3|.
CASSQDRGVSDTQYF
TGCGCCAGCAGCCAAGATCGGGGAGTCTCAGATACGCAGTATTTT
>.|TRBV4-2|TRBJ2-7|TRBD1
CASSLNLGQEHEQYF
TGTGCCAGCAGCCTCAACTTGGGACAGGAGCACGAGCAGTACTTC
>.|TRBV4-3|TRBJ2-7|TRBD1
CASSPLGTGGSYEQYF
TGCGCCAGCAGCCCCCTGGGGACAGGGGGCTCCTACGAGCAGTACTTC
>once|TRBV6-5|TRBJ2-5|TRBD2
CASSWTSGGFQETQYF
TGTGCCAGCAGTTGGACTAGCGGGGGGTTCCAAGAGACCCAGTACTTC
>.|TRBV11-2|TRBJ2-2|.
CASSLDSVNTGELFF
TGTGCCAGCAGCTTAGACAGCGTGAACACCGGGGAGCTGTTTTTT
>.|TRBV2|TRBJ1-4|TRBD1
CASSEDRLRTGDEKLFF
TGTGCCAGCAGTGAAGACCGTCTCCGGACAGGGGACGAAAAACTGTTTTTT
>.|TRBV5-5|TRBJ1-1|.
CASNTDTSHGEAFF
TGTGCCAGCAATACGGACACTTCTCACGGTGAAGCTTTCTTT
>.|TRBV9|TRBJ1-2|.
CASSVKPGMDYGYTF
TGTGCCAGCAGCGTAAAGCCAGGGATGGACTATGGCTACACCTTC
>few|TRBV5-1|TRBJ2-7|.
CASSLGQPTYEQYF
TGCGCCAGCAGCTTGGGACAGCCTACCTACGAGCAGTACTTC
>once|TRBV4-3|TRBJ2-7|TRBD1
CASSQASGTGFYEQYF
TGCGCCAGCAGCCAAGCCTCCGGGACAGGCTTCTACGAGCAGTACTTC
>.|TRBV4-3|TRBJ2-3|TRBD2
CASSQELAGGTDTQYF
TGCGCCAGCAGCCAAGAACTAGCGGGGGGCACAGATACGCAGTATTTT
>.|TRBV7-2|TRBJ2-7|.
CASSKGQRREQYF
TGTGCCAGCAGCAAGGGCCAGCGGAGGGAGCAGTACTTC
>.|TRBV6-6|TRBJ1-2|.
CASSYPDSPNYGYTF
TGTGCCAGCAGTTACCCAGACAGCCCTAACTATGGCTACACCTTC
>.|TRBV5-5|TRBJ2-1|.
CASSLGLGGGDEQFF
TGTGCCAGCAGCTTGGGCCTAGGGGGAGGAGATGAGCAGTTCTTC
>.|TRBV6-5|TRBJ1-6|.
CASRPPPGDNSPLHF
TGTGCCAGCAGGCCCCCGCCAGGGGATAATTCACCCCTCCACTTT
>.|TRBV4-3|TRBJ1-6|.
CASSQDPVTGQGSPLHF
TGCGCCAGCAGCCAAGATCCCGTCACAGGTCAGGGGTCACCCCTCCACTTT
>.|TRBV4-2|TRBJ2-5|TRBD1
CASSQGDRAETQYF
TGTGCCAGCAGCCAAGGGGACAGGGCAGAGACCCAGTACTTC
>once|TRBV4-3|TRBJ2-2|TRBD1
CASSHSTDRVTGELFF
TGCGCCAGCAGCCACTCAACCGACAGGGTCACCGGGGAGCTGTTTTTT
>.|TRBV6-1|TRBJ2-7|TRBD2
CASSGSRLAGDYEQYF
TGTGCCAGCAGTGGATCGAGACTAGCGGGGGACTACGAGCAGTACTTC
>once|TRBV7-3|TRBJ2-1|.
CASSLADGIYNEQFF
TGTGCCAGCAGCTTAGCGGACGGTATTTACAATGAGCAGTTCTTC
>.|TRBV4-3|TRBJ1-5|.
CASSQDWEQPQHF
TGCGCCAGCAGCCAAGATTGGGAGCAGCCCCAGCATTTT
>.|TRBV4-3|TRBJ1-4|.
CASSQDLSRVGEKLFF
TGCGCCAGCAGCCAAGATCTCTCTAGGGTTGGCGAAAAACTGTTTTTT
>.|TRBV9|TRBJ1-2|TRBD1
CASSNRDRDYGYTF
TGTGCCAGCAGCAACCGGGACAGGGACTATGGCTACACCTTC
>.|TRBV7-6|TRBJ2-7|TRBD1
CASSLVQGESYEQYF
TGTGCCAGCAGCTTAGTACAGGGGGAGTCCTACGAGCAGTACTTC
>.|TRBV7-8|TRBJ2-7|TRBD1
CTSSLGAGQGSHEQYF
TGTACCAGCAGCTTAGGAGCGGGACAGGGATCCCACGAGCAGTACTTC
>.|TRBV29-1|TRBJ2-7|.
CSVDYFGEQYF
TGCAGCGTTGACTACTTCGGCGAGCAGTACTTC
>once|TRBV4-2|TRBJ2-1|TRBD2
CASSGGGVEQFF
TGTGCCAGCAGCGGCGGGGGGGTTGAGCAGTTCTTC
>.|TRBV2|TRBJ2-7|.
CASSEGSPEQYF
TGTGCCAGCAGTGAAGGATCTCCCGAGCAGTACTTC
>.|TRBV18|TRBJ2-5|TRBD1
CASSLTLDFGQGDQETQYF
TGTGCCAGCTCACTAACCCTGGATTTTGGACAGGGAGACCAAGAGACCCAGTACTTC
>.|TRBV29-1|TRBJ1-3|.
CSVERETENLGNTIYF
TGCAGCGTTGAAAGGGAGACAGAAAACCTTGGAAACACCATATATTTT
>.|TRBV7-2|TRBJ2-7|.
CASSLEPSVYEQYF
TGTGCCAGCAGCTTAGAACCTAGTGTCTACGAGCAGTACTTC
>.|TRBV4-1|TRBJ2-3|.
CASSRGRSTDTQYF
TGCGCCAGCAGCCGGGGCCGAAGCACAGATACGCAGTATTTT
>.|TRBV9|TRBJ2-7|TRBD1
CASSVEGQEYEQYF
TGTGCCAGCAGCGTCGAGGGACAGGAGTACGAGCAGTACTTC
>.|TRBV7-6|TRBJ2-1|TRBD2
CASSLPEDYAGGLGEQFF
TGTGCCAGCAGCTTACCGGAGGACTATGCGGGGGGGCTAGGAGAGCAGTTCTTC
>.|TRBV19|TRBJ2-7|.
CASSIYTGYHEQYF
TGTGCCAGTAGTATATATACAGGGTATCACGAGCAGTACTTC
>once|TRBV6-1|TRBJ2-6|TRBD1
CATETGVGANVLTF
TGTGCCACCGAGACAGGGGTGGGGGCCAACGTCCTGACTTTC
>.|TRBV10-2|TRBJ1-2|.
CASKKTGPGYTF
TGCGCCAGCAAGAAAACAGGGCCTGGCTACACCTTC
>.|TRBV19|TRBJ2-3|.
CASSIGGLGLSTDTQYF
TGTGCCAGTAGTATAGGAGGGCTAGGGTTAAGCACAGATACGCAGTATTTT
>.|TRBV20-1|TRBJ2-7|.
CSAALGQEQYF
TGCAGTGCTGCCCTCGGACAGGAGCAGTACTTC
>.|TRBV6-1|TRBJ1-2|.
CASGIAGAYGYTF
TGTGCCAGCGGAATAGCGGGGGCCTATGGCTACACCTTC
>once|TRBV10-3|TRBJ2-5|.
CAISIVRAKGETQYF
TGTGCCATCAGTATCGTCAGGGCTAAAGGAGAGACCCAGTACTTC
>.|TRBV29-1|TRBJ2-2|.
CSVRGLLTGELFF
TGCAGCGTTCGAGGACTTCTCACCGGGGAGCTGTTTTTT
>.|TRBV2|TRBJ2-5|TRBD2
CASSDPASGRKTQYF
TGTGCCAGCAGTGACCCGGCTAGCGGTCGAAAGACCCAGTACTTC
>.|TRBV7-9|TRBJ2-7|TRBD2
CASSQTGGGIYEQYF
TGTGCCAGCAGTCAAACGGGGGGAGGGATCTACGAGCAGTACTTC
>.|TRBV4-1|TRBJ1-4|.
CASSHLNEKLFF
TGCGCCAGCAGCCATCTGAATGAAAAACTGTTTTTT
>.|TRBV6-5|TRBJ1-5|.
CASSLGDSNQPQHF
TGTGCCAGCAGCTTAGGAGATAGCAATCAGCCCCAGCATTTT